Listed below are T cell receptor beta chains from one sample, sequenced in a study of cytomegalovirus exposure and HLA in healthy donors. Method: immunoSEQ multiplex PCR; TCRdb's copy keeps in-frame clones and lacks some. The table shows about 120,000 clones, with 17% occurring only once. Input material: PBMCs. These receptors originate from a female donor in good health and CMV-seropositive. The conserved cysteine and the conserved F or W are not part of the CDR3 here. The listing skips clone size in some rows; elsewhere it reads once, few, many or a size class.

abundance: once; v_gene: TRBV27; CDR3aa: ASSSRTGGETQY
abundance: few; v_gene: TRBV19; CDR3aa: ASRHDRGANEKLF
abundance: few; v_gene: TRBV15; CDR3aa: ATSRELGPYQPQH
abundance: .; v_gene: TRBV14; CDR3aa: ASSQTRTGQGYEQY
abundance: .; v_gene: TRBV30; CDR3aa: AWSPSGYEQF
abundance: .; v_gene: TRBV4-3; CDR3aa: ASSQDLERGYGYT
abundance: few; v_gene: TRBV5-1; CDR3aa: ASSPEENGVNTEAF
abundance: .; v_gene: TRBV7-3; CDR3aa: ASSTSGSSYNEQF
abundance: few; v_gene: TRBV6-6; CDR3aa: ASSSGQPLH
abundance: .; v_gene: TRBV11-2; CDR3aa: ASSLAAGNSPLH
abundance: few; v_gene: TRBV9; CDR3aa: ASSVASSYNEQF
abundance: few; v_gene: TRBV27; CDR3aa: ASSSRVLGPGELF
abundance: .; v_gene: TRBV7-8; CDR3aa: ASSSMVPGLAASEQY
abundance: few; v_gene: TRBV28; CDR3aa: ASRETGGSNQPQH
abundance: many; v_gene: TRBV6-1; CDR3aa: ASSEVSGANVLT
abundance: .; v_gene: TRBV7-2; CDR3aa: ASSPRVTSGFLGDTQY
abundance: few; v_gene: TRBV5-6; CDR3aa: ASSGPGTGVFGYT
abundance: .; v_gene: TRBV27; CDR3aa: ASSFPGQGVNQPQH
abundance: .; v_gene: TRBV5-6; CDR3aa: ASSVNRGLTQETQY
abundance: few; v_gene: TRBV7-2; CDR3aa: ASSLTEFYGYT
abundance: .; v_gene: TRBV29-1; CDR3aa: SVETGANTGELF
abundance: few; v_gene: TRBV5-4; CDR3aa: ASSSNEQF
abundance: .; v_gene: TRBV19; CDR3aa: ASSTPGRGVTGELF
abundance: .; v_gene: TRBV7-9; CDR3aa: ASSIRDRPTNEKLF
abundance: .; v_gene: TRBV6-6; CDR3aa: ASSFGTGEQY
abundance: few; v_gene: TRBV29-1; CDR3aa: SVESWSEETQY
abundance: .; v_gene: TRBV27; CDR3aa: ASSLRVVRSEQF
abundance: .; v_gene: TRBV2; CDR3aa: ASKDGTGSYEQY
abundance: few; v_gene: TRBV7-6; CDR3aa: ASSRPTGLTSTDTQY
abundance: few; v_gene: TRBV2; CDR3aa: ASGSALHTGELF
abundance: few; v_gene: TRBV10-1; CDR3aa: ASNLNVRGELF
abundance: few; v_gene: TRBV25-1; CDR3aa: ASSDGAVEAF
abundance: few; v_gene: TRBV18; CDR3aa: ASSPGTTDTGELF
abundance: few; v_gene: TRBV28; CDR3aa: ASGLTAPLEQY
abundance: .; v_gene: TRBV28; CDR3aa: ASSLGQGYSPLH
abundance: .; v_gene: TRBV4-3; CDR3aa: ASSQDPGTSGSTDTQY
abundance: few; v_gene: TRBV4-3; CDR3aa: ASSPRDAGTGEGETQY
abundance: .; v_gene: TRBV11-2; CDR3aa: ASSLDSRGYTEAF
abundance: once; v_gene: TRBV28; CDR3aa: ASISGGREQY
abundance: few; v_gene: TRBV10-2; CDR3aa: ASRAHPGLVADTQY
abundance: .; v_gene: TRBV2; CDR3aa: ASSPLVNGQETQY
abundance: few; v_gene: TRBV11-2; CDR3aa: ASSLAFGAPYEQY
abundance: few; v_gene: TRBV7-2; CDR3aa: ASSPGQGPGVHGANVLT
abundance: few; v_gene: TRBV6-5; CDR3aa: ASRAISRPDTQY
abundance: few; v_gene: TRBV12-5; CDR3aa: ASGLAEYNEQF
abundance: .; v_gene: TRBV6-5; CDR3aa: ACQGRGGSQETQY